Below, 28 T cell receptor beta chains from the same sample are listed, as sequenced in a study of T cell repertoires in cytomegalovirus infection. One entry per CDR3 protein, called by TCRdb with MiXCR from the reads. The data hold 100,000 to 150,000 distinct CDR3 sequences, with 8% to 9% observed a single time. Sequenced material: PBMCs. Receptor source: a human donor in good health (CMV status not recorded). Some clones in this sample may be carry-over from other donors' samples.

The chain has TRBV5-1 and TRBJ2-5; maybe TRBD2 (6 bases). The CDR3 has 14 residues. Per the germline V gene, CDR1 is SGHRS and CDR2 is YFSETQ. V lost 6 bases and J lost 0, with 12 bases in between. Here the CDR3 reads CASNSGEYQETQYF. The CDR3 region has the DNA TGCGCCAGCAATTCGGGGGAGTACCAAGAGACCCAGTACTTC.

This clonotype was counted many times. The chain is built from TRBV7-2 and TRBJ2-7; possible D gene TRBD1, 6 bases. Looked up from germline, CDR1 is SGHTA and CDR2 is FQGNSA. Trimming removed 5 bases at V and 3 bases at J, with 17 bases between. CDR3 length: 15 amino acids. The CDR3 is CASSTQTGTDYEQYF. DNA of the CDR3: TGTGCCAGCAGCACCCAGACAGGTACCGACTACGAGCAGTACTTC.

This clonotype has just a few counts. V usage is TRBV27 and J usage is TRBJ1-1; 7 bases match TRBD1. V lost 7 bases, J lost 3 bases, and 14 bases stayed unmatched. Looked up from germline, CDR1 is MNHEY and CDR2 is SMNVEV (reference sequence). There are 16 residues in the CDR3. The CDR3 coding sequence is TGTGCCAGCAAACCCATCGAACTGAGGGGGCACACTGAAGCTTTCTTT. As protein: CASKPIELRGHTEAFF.

This clonotype was seen at least ten times. The chain has TRBV20-1 and TRBJ1-2, with 7 bases that match TRBD1. The germline V gene has CDR1 DFQATT and CDR2 SNEGSKA (reference sequence). V lost 0 bases to trimming and J lost 8 bases; unmatched junction nucleotides: 6. The CDR3 sequence is 13 residues long. Written as DNA, the CDR3 is TGCAGTGCTAGAGACCTGGCAGGGGGAGGCTACACCTTC. It is translated as CSARDLAGGGYTF.

In this sample, this clonotype turned up a few times. The chain is built from TRBV5-1 and TRBJ2-1; 9 bases fit TRBD2. The trim removed 2 bases at V and 8 bases at J, leaving 8 bases unmatched. Germline assignment: CDR1 SGHRS and CDR2 YFSETQ. The CDR3 runs 15 residues. CDR3 sequence (DNA): TGCGCCAGCAGCTTACCGGGACTAGCTTTCCATGAGCAGTTCTTC. Encoded protein: CASSLPGLAFHEQFF. Supplemented by reference TRBV5-1 and TRBJ2-1, the full variable domain reads KAGVTQTPRYLIKTRGQQVTLSCSPISGHRSVSWYQQTPGQGLQFLFEYFSETQRNKGNFPGRFSGRQFSNSRSEMNVSTLELGDSALYLCASSLPGLAFHEQFFGPGTRLTVL.

This clonotype was recorded at least ten times. This chain joins TRBV19 and TRBJ1-3; D is unresolved. Germline CDR1 is LNHDA and CDR2 is SQIVND (reference sequence). V dropped 3 bases and J dropped 2 bases, with 26 bases sitting between them. The CDR3 is 20 residues long. The DNA of the CDR3 is TGTGCCAGTAGTATGGATTTTCTTGGGAGGAACGGGTGGACTGGAAACACCATATATTTT. Its translation is CASSMDFLGRNGWTGNTIYF.

This clonotype appeared many times. This chain connects TRBV27 to TRBJ2-1; D uncertain. The germline gives CDR1 MNHEY, CDR2 SMNVEV (reference sequence). CDR3 size: 16 residues. Trimming removed 2 bases at V and 0 bases at J, with 11 bases between. CDR3: CASSLTASTSYNEQFF. The CDR3, as DNA: TGTGCCAGCAGTTTAACAGCCTCAACCTCCTACAATGAGCAGTTCTTC.

This clonotype was counted many times. The chain uses TRBV6-5 and TRBJ1-6; D gene ambiguous. The CDR3 is made up of 14 amino acids. V gave up 2 bases and J gave up 6 bases, with 8 bases separating them. Germline V gene lookup returns CDR1 MNHEY and CDR2 SVGAGI. The CDR3 sequence: CASSYLDSNSPLHF. The CDR3 DNA follows: TGTGCCAGCAGTTACCTGGATTCTAATTCACCCCTCCACTTT.

At least ten counts were recorded for this clonotype. This rearrangement joins TRBV7-3 to TRBJ2-1, with 12 nucleotides matching TRBD2. The ends lost 6 bases at V and 7 bases at J; junction bases unmatched: 4. The CDR3 length is 14 residues. CDR1 and CDR2 from the germline V gene are SGHTA and FQGTGA. For the CDR3, the DNA is TGTGCCAGCAGTTCTAGCGGGGGGGGGAATGAGCAGTTCTTC. Translated: CASSSSGGGNEQFF.

This clonotype appeared a few times. This chain joins TRBV20-1 and TRBJ1-5; 7 positions agree with TRBD1. The V gene's germline CDR1 is DFQATT and CDR2 SNEGSKA (reference sequence). V shed 0 bases, J shed 9 bases, and the junction held 11 bases outside the gene matches. There are 15 residues in the CDR3. CDR3 region: CSARDTGTANPPQHF. The CDR3 nucleotides are TGCAGTGCTAGAGACACCGGGACAGCAAACCCGCCCCAGCATTTT.

This clonotype was detected a few times. This rearrangement joins TRBV29-1 to TRBJ2-7; D uncertain. The V end was cut by 5 bases, the J end by 2 bases, with 13 bases between. CDR1 and CDR2 (germline): SQVTM, ANQGSEA. CDR3 length equals 13 residues. The DNA for the CDR3 is TGCAGCGTTTCCGGGCTTTACACCTACGAGCAGTACTTC. Amino acids: CSVSGLYTYEQYF.

This clonotype was seen repeatedly, ten times or more. This chain links TRBV12-3 or TRBV12-4 with TRBJ2-4, with TRBD1 matching over 9 bases. The CDR3 consists of 16 residues. Trimming took 5 bases from V and 0 from J; bases not matched to a gene: 5. CDR3 nucleotides: TGTGCCAGCAGTCCCCCGGGACAGGGAGCCAAAAACATTCAGTACTTC. It is translated as CASSPPGQGAKNIQYF.

V and J are TRBV19 and TRBJ2-1; TRBD1 matches 10 bases. The CDR3 contains 16 residues. The V gene end was trimmed by 4 bases and the J gene end by 5 bases; junction bases not matched to a gene: 8. Per germline, CDR1 LNHDA and CDR2 SQIVND (reference sequence). CDR3 DNA sequence: TGTGCCAGTAGTAAACTGGGACAGGGGCTCAACAATGAGCAGTTCTTC. This sequence encodes CASSKLGQGLNNEQFF.

This clonotype came up many times. The V call is TRBV12-3 or TRBV12-4, the J call TRBJ2-3; 9 bases align to TRBD2. This CDR3 contains 16 residues. V gave up 2 bases and J gave up 5 bases; unmatched junction bases: 8. The CDR3 sequence: CASSLTGGGALDTQYF. DNA of the CDR3: TGTGCCAGCAGTTTAACCGGCGGGGGGGCCTTAGATACGCAGTATTTT.

The CDR3 DNA follows: TGCAGCGTGGGGGGACTAGCGGGGGGCGGTGAGCAGTTCTTC. Translation gives CSVGGLAGGGEQFF. This sequence joins TRBV29-1 and TRBJ2-1, with 15 bases matching TRBD2. The CDR3 sequence is 14 residues long. CDR1 and CDR2 (germline): SQVTM, ANQGSEA. With 6 bases clipped from V and 9 bases from J, the junction kept 6 bases outside the gene matches.

The chain carries TRBV28 and TRBJ1-5; 8 nucleotides agree with TRBD1. The ends lost 6 bases at V and 3 bases at J; junction bases unmatched: 7. Germline CDR1 reads MDHEN; CDR2 reads SYDVKM. This CDR3 comprises 15 residues. CDR3 residues: CASSWAGGNNQPQHF. Here the CDR3 DNA reads TGTGCCAGCAGCTGGGCAGGGGGCAACAATCAGCCCCAGCATTTT.

The chain couples TRBV5-6 to TRBJ1-1; D unclear. Germline V CDR1 and CDR2: SGHDT, YYEEEE. V lost 5 bases and J lost 5, with 13 bases in between. The CDR3 extends over 13 amino acids. In DNA form, the CDR3 reads TGTGCCAGCAGGTTACAAAGTGGAACTGAAGCTTTCTTT. Protein sequence: CASRLQSGTEAFF.

In its sample, this clonotype was seen a few times. The genes are TRBV25-1 and TRBJ2-4; no definite D call. Germline values: CDR1 MGHDK, CDR2 SYGVNS. The V end lost 3 bases, the J end lost 3 bases, and 9 bases lay between the germline ends. The CDR3 loop spans 14 amino acids. CDR3 DNA sequence: TGTGCCAGCAGTGAGGCCGGAATCAAAAACATTCAGTACTTC. Its translation is CASSEAGIKNIQYF.

This clonotype was picked up many times. This chain uses TRBV20-1 with TRBJ1-1; D possibly corresponds to TRBD1 (6 bases). V shed 0 bases and J shed 0 bases, with 14 bases lying between them. CDR3 length: 16 amino acids. Germline V gene lookup returns CDR1 DFQATT and CDR2 SNEGSKA (reference sequence). The chain's CDR3 is CSARDGGRRMNTEAFF. CDR3 nucleotide sequence: TGCAGTGCTAGAGATGGGGGGCGGAGGATGAACACTGAAGCTTTCTTT.

This clonotype was counted at least ten times. The chain couples TRBV7-8 to TRBJ2-3, with D tentatively TRBD1 or TRBD2 (5 bases each). The V end lost 10 bases, the J end lost 4 bases, and 15 bases lay between the germline ends. In germline, CDR1 is SGHVS, CDR2 FQNEAQ. CDR3 length: 13 residues. In DNA, the CDR3 is TGTGCCACCGGGACCACTTCGGCAGATACGCAGTATTTT. Translation: CATGTTSADTQYF. Filled out from reference TRBV7-8 and TRBJ2-3, the complete variable domain reads GAGVSQSPRYKVAKRGQDVALRCDPISGHVSLFWYQQALGQGPEFLTYFQNEAQLDKSGLPSDRFFAERPEGSVSTLKIQRTQQEDSAVYLCATGTTSADTQYFGPGTRLTVL.

The chain recombines TRBV14 with TRBJ2-4; unclear D gene. Between the trimmed V and J ends, which lost 2 bases and 3 bases, there was a span of 20 bases. The CDR3 has 18 amino acids. In germline, CDR1 is SGHDN, CDR2 FVKESK. The CDR3 loop reads CASSQSSRAPFGKNIQYF. CDR3 DNA sequence: TGTGCCAGCAGCCAATCCTCTAGGGCGCCATTTGGCAAAAACATTCAGTACTTC. Using reference TRBV14 and TRBJ2-4 for the parts outside the CDR3, the full variable domain is EAGVTQFPSHSVIEKGQTVTLRCDPISGHDNLYWYRRVMGKEIKFLLHFVKESKQDESGMPNNRFLAERTGGTYSTLKVQPAELEDSGVYFCASSQSSRAPFGKNIQYFGAGTRLSVL.

This clonotype was counted ten times or more. The chain links TRBV6-2 or TRBV6-3 to TRBJ1-6; the D gene is possibly TRBD1 (5 bases). There are 16 residues in the CDR3. In germline, CDR1 is MNHEY, CDR2 SVGEGT. Trimming removed 4 bases at V and 10 bases at J, with 20 bases between. The CDR3 sequence: CASSFTEGYSSSPLHF. In nucleotides, the CDR3 is TGTGCCAGCAGTTTCACGGAGGGGTACAGCAGCTCACCCCTCCACTTT.

The table lists this clonotype with many counts. The chain employs TRBV7-9 and TRBJ2-1; D is uncertain. The V end lost 5 bases, the J end lost 6 bases, and 14 bases lay between the germline ends. Looked up from germline, CDR1 is SEHNR and CDR2 is FQNEAQ (reference sequence). The CDR3 has 14 amino acids. In nucleotides, the CDR3 is TGTGCCAGCAGCCCAAATCTACGGAGCAATGAGCAGTTCTTC. Its protein is CASSPNLRSNEQFF.

This clonotype showed up just a few times. V gene TRBV5-6 combines with J gene TRBJ1-5; tentatively, D is TRBD1 (5 bases). The CDR3 runs 14 residues. Germline values: CDR1 SGHDT, CDR2 YYEEEE. Between the trimmed V and J ends, which lost 4 bases and 5 bases, there was a span of 13 bases. The CDR3 protein is CASSRGRAYQPQHF. The CDR3 DNA follows: TGTGCCAGCAGCCGGGGCAGGGCTTATCAGCCCCAGCATTTT.

In this sample, this clonotype turned up many times. The V and J genes are TRBV19 and TRBJ2-3; the D is unclear. This CDR3 has 13 residues. The germline CDR1 and CDR2 sequences are LNHDA and SQIVND (reference sequence). V was trimmed by 7 bases and J by 0 bases, leaving 8 bases between them. The CDR3 reads CASTHSSTDTQYF. Written as DNA, the CDR3 is TGTGCCAGTACCCATTCTAGCACAGATACGCAGTATTTT.

Concerning this clonotype: This may come from a read error, since a much larger clone is one base off. The chain recombines TRBV2 with TRBJ2-4; D unresolved. The germline V gene has CDR1 SNHLY and CDR2 FYNNEI. The CDR3 has 11 residues. CDR3 loop: CASGEVDIQYF. The DNA for the CDR3 is TGTGCCAGCGGTGAGGTGGACATTCAGTACTTC.

This chain connects TRBV19 to TRBJ1-2, with D unclear. CDR1 and CDR2 (germline): LNHDA, SQIVND (reference sequence). The V end was cut by 3 bases, the J end by 2 bases, with 7 bases between. CDR3 length: 13 amino acids. The CDR3 DNA reads as TGTGCCAGTAGTATTGGGGAGAACTATGGCTACACCTTC. This gives the protein CASSIGENYGYTF.

Ten or more counts support this clonotype. CDR3 DNA sequence: TGTGCCAGCTCACCATTACCCGGGACTGCAAACACTGAAGCTTTCTTT. Translating it yields CASSPLPGTANTEAFF. The rearrangement links TRBV18 to TRBJ1-1; a weak D match, TRBD1 (5 bases). CDR1 and CDR2 from the germline V gene are KGHSH and LQKENI. V shed 2 bases and J shed 2 bases, with 15 bases lying between them. The CDR3 runs to 16 residues.